This T cell receptor (beta chain) derives from a study of cytomegalovirus exposure and HLA in healthy donors. PCR used 60 Vbeta primers and 13 Jbeta primers. The table came from immunoSEQ multiplex PCR; TCRdb's copy has only in-frame clones and leaves some out. The table has about 200,000 clones, around 81% seen once. CDR3 length: 18 amino acids. CDR1 and CDR2 (germline): MDHEN, SYDVKM. Trimming took 5 bases from V and 0 from J, leaving 19 bases between them. The chain uses TRBV28 and TRBJ1-4; D might be TRBD1 (5 bases). What was sequenced was PBMCs. The receptor was isolated from a man aged 30 to 45 in good health and CMV-seronegative. The CDR3 is CASSKLTTTGPTNEKLFF. The CDR3 coding sequence is TGTGCCAGCAGTAAACTGACAACCACAGGACCAACTAATGAAAAACTGTTTTTT.